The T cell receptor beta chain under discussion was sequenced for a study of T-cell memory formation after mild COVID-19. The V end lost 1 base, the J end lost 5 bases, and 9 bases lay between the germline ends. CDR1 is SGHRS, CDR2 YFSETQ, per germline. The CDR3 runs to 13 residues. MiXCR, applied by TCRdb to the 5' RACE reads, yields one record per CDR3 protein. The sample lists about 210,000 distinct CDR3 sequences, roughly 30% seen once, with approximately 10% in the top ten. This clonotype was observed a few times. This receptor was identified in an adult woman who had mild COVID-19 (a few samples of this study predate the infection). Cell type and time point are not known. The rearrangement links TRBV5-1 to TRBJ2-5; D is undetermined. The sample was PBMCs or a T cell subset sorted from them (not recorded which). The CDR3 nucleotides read TGCGCCAGCAGCTTGCCCCAAGGGGAGACCCAGTACTTC. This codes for CASSLPQGETQYF.